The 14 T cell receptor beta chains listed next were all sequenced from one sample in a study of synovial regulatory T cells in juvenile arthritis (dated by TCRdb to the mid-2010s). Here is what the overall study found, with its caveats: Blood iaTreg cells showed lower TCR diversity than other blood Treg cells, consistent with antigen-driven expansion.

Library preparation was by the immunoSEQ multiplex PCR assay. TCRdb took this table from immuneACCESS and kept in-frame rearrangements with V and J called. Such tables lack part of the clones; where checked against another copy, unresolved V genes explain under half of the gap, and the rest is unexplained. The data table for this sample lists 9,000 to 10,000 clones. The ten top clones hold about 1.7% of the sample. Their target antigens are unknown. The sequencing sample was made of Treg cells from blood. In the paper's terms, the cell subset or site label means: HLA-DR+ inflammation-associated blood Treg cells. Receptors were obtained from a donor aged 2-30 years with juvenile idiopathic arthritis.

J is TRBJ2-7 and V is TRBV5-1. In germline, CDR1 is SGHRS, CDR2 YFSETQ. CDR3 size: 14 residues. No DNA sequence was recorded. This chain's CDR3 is CASSTDGGHYEQYF.

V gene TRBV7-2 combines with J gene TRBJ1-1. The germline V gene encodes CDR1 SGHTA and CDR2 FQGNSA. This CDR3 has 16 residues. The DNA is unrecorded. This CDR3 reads CASRREGFPSLGEAFF.

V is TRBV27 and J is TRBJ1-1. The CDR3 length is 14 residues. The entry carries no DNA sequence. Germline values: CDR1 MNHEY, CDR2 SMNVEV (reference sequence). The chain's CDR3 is CASSFGIPNTEAFF.

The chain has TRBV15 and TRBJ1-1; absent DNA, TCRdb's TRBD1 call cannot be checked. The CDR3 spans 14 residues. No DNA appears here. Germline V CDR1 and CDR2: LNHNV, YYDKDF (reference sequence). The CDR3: CATSRGQGATEAFF.

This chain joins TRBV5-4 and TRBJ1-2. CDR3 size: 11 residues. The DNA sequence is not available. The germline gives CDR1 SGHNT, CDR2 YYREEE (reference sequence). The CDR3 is CASSALSRYTF.

This CDR3 is CASSTPGTTASGYTF. The chain has TRBV6-5 and TRBJ1-2; TCRdb's D call of TRBD1 is untestable without DNA. This CDR3 comprises 15 residues. The nucleotide record is missing. CDR1 is MNHEY, CDR2 SVGAGI, per germline.

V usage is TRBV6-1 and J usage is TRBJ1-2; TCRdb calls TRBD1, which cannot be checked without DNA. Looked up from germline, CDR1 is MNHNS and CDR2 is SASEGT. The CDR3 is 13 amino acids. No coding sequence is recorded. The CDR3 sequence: CASRAGTENGYTF.

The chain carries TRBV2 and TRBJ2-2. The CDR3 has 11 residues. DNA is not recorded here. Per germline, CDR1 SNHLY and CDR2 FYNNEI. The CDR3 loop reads CASTSNGELFF.

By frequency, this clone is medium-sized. The CDR3: CASSSLTGVTEAFF. The chain combines TRBV6-1 with TRBJ1-1; absent DNA, TCRdb's TRBD1 call cannot be checked. This CDR3 has 14 residues. DNA was not recorded. Germline loops: CDR1 MNHNS, CDR2 SASEGT.

CDR3 loop: CASSVGTEAFF. V usage is TRBV6-6 and J usage is TRBJ1-1. The CDR3 has 11 amino acids. No nucleotide data were recorded. Germline CDR1 reads MNHNY; CDR2 reads SVGAGI (reference sequence).

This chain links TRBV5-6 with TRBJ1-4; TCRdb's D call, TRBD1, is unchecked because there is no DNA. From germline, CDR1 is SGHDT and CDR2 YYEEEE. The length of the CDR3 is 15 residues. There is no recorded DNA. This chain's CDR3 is CASSFPTGEGEKLFF.

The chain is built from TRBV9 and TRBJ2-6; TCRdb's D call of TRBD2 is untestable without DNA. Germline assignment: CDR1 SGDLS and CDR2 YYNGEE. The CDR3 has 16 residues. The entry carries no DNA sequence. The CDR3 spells CASSRRRDLGANVLTF.

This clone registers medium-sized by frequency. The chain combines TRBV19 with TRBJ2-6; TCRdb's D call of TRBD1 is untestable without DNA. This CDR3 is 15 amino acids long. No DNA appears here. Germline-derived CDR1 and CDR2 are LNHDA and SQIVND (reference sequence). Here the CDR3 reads CASNEHSSGANVLTF.

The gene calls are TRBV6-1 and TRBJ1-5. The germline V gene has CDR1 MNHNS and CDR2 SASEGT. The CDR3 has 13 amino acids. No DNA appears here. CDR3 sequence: CASSEQYGQPQHF.